This note documents a single T cell receptor beta chain sequence. Antigen: not known. Only healthy Caucasians were enrolled as donors. MiXCR, applied by TCRdb to the 5' RACE reads, yields one record per CDR3 protein. The sample lists hundreds of thousands of distinct CDR3 sequences, approximately 13% seen once, with more than 6% in the top ten. The sample comes from a study of identical twins. The study's findings and limits: Abundant cord blood beta clonotypes carried fewer insertions; memory repertoires showed none.

V was pared by 7 bases and J by 4 bases, with 14 bases between. Germline CDR1 reads SNHLY; CDR2 reads FYNNEI. The CDR3 is made up of 14 amino acids. These records were also assigned to another study, of yellow fever vaccine responses in identical twins.

V is TRBV2 and J is TRBJ1-5; D may be TRBD1 (5 bases). The receptor comes from a woman younger than 30 in good health. The specimen sequenced was CD8+ T cells sorted from blood. CDR3 amino acids: CASNEDSLNQPQHF. The CDR3 nucleotides read TGTGCCAGCAACGAAGACAGCTTAAATCAGCCCCAGCATTTT.